This is a list of T cell receptor beta chains from one sample in a study of Graves' ophthalmopathy and Graves' hyperthyroidism. TCRdb processed the multiplex PCR reads anew with MiXCR; each CDR3 protein has one entry. Of 350,000 or so distinct CDR3 sequences listed, roughly 15% are singletons. The sequenced material came from peripheral blood. All receptors come from an adult man with Graves' ophthalmopathy. CDR3s include the opening cysteine and the closing phenylalanine or tryptophan. The D gene is left open where the match is weak. The size entry is marked missing in some rows and otherwise reads once, few, many or a size class.

V	J	D	size	CDR3	DNA
TRBV27	TRBJ1-6	-	many	CASSLEERLGPLHF	TGTGCCAGCAGTTTAGAGGAGAGACTGGGACCCCTCCACTTT
TRBV20-1	TRBJ1-1	-	many	CSARGGGSDTEAFF	TGCAGTGCTAGAGGTGGGGGGTCTGACACTGAAGCTTTCTTT
TRBV12-3/TRBV12-4	TRBJ1-5	-	many	CASSGGRGDQPQHF	TGTGCCAGCAGCGGGGGACGGGGAGATCAGCCCCAGCATTTT
TRBV6-1	TRBJ2-5	-	many	CASLVGGGETQYF	TGTGCCAGTTTAGTAGGAGGTGGGGAGACCCAGTACTTC
TRBV30	TRBJ2-2	TRBD1	many	CAWGTGTGLAGELFF	TGTGCCTGGGGGACCGGGACAGGGTTAGCCGGGGAGCTGTTTTTT
TRBV7-9	TRBJ1-2	-	many	CASSPGQIRGYTF	TGTGCCAGCAGCCCAGGACAGATCCGGGGCTACACCTTC
TRBV6-1	TRBJ2-2	TRBD1	many	CASSTGGAGTGELFF	TGTGCCAGCAGTACAGGGGGCGCGGGCACCGGGGAGCTGTTTTTT
TRBV30	TRBJ2-5	TRBD1	many	CAWIGQGATQETQYF	TGTGCCTGGATCGGACAGGGGGCGACTCAAGAGACCCAGTACTTC
TRBV6-2/TRBV6-3	TRBJ1-1	TRBD1	many	CASSKGTGAVVTEAFF	TGTGCCAGCAGTAAGGGGACAGGGGCGGTGGTGACTGAAGCTTTCTTT
TRBV7-8	TRBJ2-5	-	-	CASGRRTEETQYF	TGTGCCAGCGGGAGGCGGACCGAAGAGACCCAGTACTTC
TRBV11-2	TRBJ2-5	TRBD2	many	CASGGPLAGGGTQYF	TGTGCCAGTGGGGGCCCACTAGCGGGGGGAGGGACCCAGTACTTC
TRBV6-5	TRBJ2-2	-	many	CASSYKEELFF	TGTGCCAGCAGTTACAAGGAGGAGCTGTTTTTT
TRBV30	TRBJ2-5	TRBD1	-	CAWRRTGFGTQYF	TGTGCCTGGAGGCGGACAGGGTTCGGGACCCAGTACTTC
TRBV20-1	TRBJ1-1	-	many	CSAREYHREGIAEAFF	TGCAGTGCTAGAGAGTACCACAGGGAGGGGATCGCTGAAGCTTTCTTT
TRBV6-1	TRBJ1-2	TRBD1	-	CASSRTGEGYTF	TGTGCCAGCAGTAGGACAGGGGAAGGCTACACCTTC
TRBV30	TRBJ1-1	-	many	CAWSVKGFNTEAFF	TGTGCCTGGAGTGTAAAGGGATTTAACACTGAAGCTTTCTTT
TRBV29-1	TRBJ2-7	-	many	CSVGSSYEQYF	TGCAGCGTTGGATCTTCCTACGAGCAGTACTTC
TRBV5-1	TRBJ2-5	-	many	CASSAKETQYF	TGCGCCAGCAGCGCTAAAGAGACCCAGTACTTC
TRBV6-2/TRBV6-3	TRBJ2-2	-	many	CASSRPQGELFF	TGTGCCAGCAGTAGGCCTCAGGGGGAGCTGTTTTTT
TRBV20-1	TRBJ2-2	TRBD1	many	CSAPGTGFFNTGELFF	TGCAGTGCACCAGGGACAGGGTTTTTTAACACCGGGGAGCTGTTTTTT
TRBV6-1	TRBJ2-7	-	many	CASSDVGFSYEQYF	TGTGCCAGCAGTGATGTCGGGTTTTCATACGAGCAGTACTTC
TRBV11-1	TRBJ1-5	TRBD1	-	CASSGTGVQPQLF	TGTGCCAGCAGCGGAACAGGGGTGCAGCCCCAGCTTTTT
TRBV3-1	TRBJ1-1	-	many	CASSQDSGTSEAFF	TGTGCCAGCAGCCAAGATTCGGGTACGTCTGAAGCTTTCTTT
TRBV7-9	TRBJ2-7	TRBD2	many	CASSRTLAGEQYF	TGTGCCAGCAGTCGGACCCTAGCGGGCGAGCAGTACTTC
TRBV6-5	TRBJ1-2	-	many	CASSYLGSGDGYTF	TGTGCCAGCAGTTACCTGGGGAGCGGCGATGGCTACACCTTC
TRBV6-1	TRBJ1-1	-	-	CASSEKGGRAEAFF	TGTGCCAGCAGTGAAAAGGGGGGAAGAGCTGAAGCTTTCTTT
TRBV6-5	TRBJ1-1	-	many	CASRVPGRGGYTEAFF	TGTGCCAGCAGAGTCCCGGGACGTGGAGGATACACTGAAGCTTTCTTT
TRBV5-1	TRBJ2-6	-	many	CASSLWTAGSGANVLTF	TGCGCCAGCAGCTTGTGGACCGCAGGGTCTGGGGCCAACGTCCTGACTTTC
TRBV6-5	TRBJ2-5	TRBD2	-	CASSFASGQETQYF	TGTGCCAGCAGTTTTGCTAGCGGCCAAGAGACCCAGTACTTC
TRBV6-5	TRBJ2-7	TRBD2	many	CASSFGGAGVAYEQYF	TGTGCCAGCAGTTTCGGGGGGGCGGGAGTGGCCTACGAGCAGTACTTC
TRBV20-1	TRBJ1-5	-	many	CSARDPTGGGQPQHF	TGCAGTGCTAGAGACCCCACCGGGGGAGGTCAGCCCCAGCATTTT
TRBV6-1	TRBJ1-5	-	many	CASSEADQPQHF	TGTGCCAGCAGTGAAGCGGATCAGCCCCAGCATTTT
TRBV7-3	TRBJ1-1	-	many	CASSLGHGTEAFF	TGTGCCAGCAGCTTGGGACACGGAACTGAAGCTTTCTTT
TRBV30	TRBJ1-1	-	many	CAWTEGPMNTEAFF	TGTGCCTGGACGGAGGGGCCTATGAACACTGAAGCTTTCTTT
TRBV7-9	TRBJ1-5	-	many	CASSLMGDHQPQHF	TGTGCCAGCAGCTTAATGGGGGATCATCAGCCCCAGCATTTT
TRBV28	TRBJ1-2	TRBD1	many	CASRRQGFYGYTF	TGTGCCAGCAGGAGACAGGGGTTTTATGGCTACACCTTC
TRBV30	TRBJ2-3	-	-	CAWVKGDFTTDTQYF	TGTGCCTGGGTCAAGGGGGATTTCACGACAGATACGCAGTATTTT
TRBV6-5	TRBJ2-7	-	many	CASSFLGRDIRPEQYF	TGTGCCAGCAGTTTCTTGGGGCGGGACATCCGACCCGAGCAGTACTTC
TRBV6-4	TRBJ1-6	-	many	CASSDGGGNSPLHF	TGTGCCAGCAGTGACGGGGGGGGTAATTCACCCCTCCACTTT
TRBV6-5	TRBJ2-7	-	many	CASSYWGHGNYEQYF	TGTGCCAGCAGTTACTGGGGACACGGCAACTACGAGCAGTACTTC
TRBV9	TRBJ2-5	TRBD2	many	CASSPGTSGGALETQYF	TGTGCCAGCAGCCCCGGGACTAGCGGGGGGGCCTTAGAGACCCAGTACTTC
TRBV30	TRBJ2-7	-	many	CAWGRGGEQYF	TGTGCCTGGGGAAGGGGTGGCGAGCAGTACTTC
TRBV7-8	TRBJ2-2	-	many	CASSLERSGDTGELFF	TGTGCCAGCAGCTTAGAGCGGTCGGGAGACACCGGGGAGCTGTTTTTT
TRBV7-2	TRBJ1-1	-	many	CANSLVRPRTVNTEAFF	TGTGCCAACAGCTTAGTCCGGCCCCGGACGGTGAACACTGAAGCTTTCTTT
TRBV12-3/TRBV12-4	TRBJ1-1	-	-	CASTSRVTEAFF	TGTGCCAGCACCAGCAGGGTGACTGAAGCTTTCTTT
TRBV6-2/TRBV6-3	TRBJ1-1	-	many	CASITLSEAFF	TGTGCCAGCATAACCCTCTCTGAAGCTTTCTTT
TRBV11-2	TRBJ2-7	-	many	CASSPGLYSYEQYF	TGTGCCAGCAGCCCGGGGTTATACTCCTACGAGCAGTACTTC
TRBV20-1	TRBJ2-3	-	many	CSAPRQRGTDTQYF	TGCAGTGCCCCCCGACAGAGGGGCACAGATACGCAGTATTTT